This T cell receptor (beta chain) originates from a study of T cells after posttransplantation cyclophosphamide (dated by TCRdb to about 2016). Looking at the study overall: Using TRB sequencing, the study followed how the T cell repertoire rebuilt after myeloablative bone marrow transplantation with posttransplantation cyclophosphamide given as GVHD prophylaxis. Antigen receptor sequencing covered samples from some 35 PTCy-treated patients and 16 of their related bone marrow donors. Public TRB sequences were checked against a database of over 3,000 sequences associated with responses to pathogens, tumor antigens, self-antigens and alloantigens. TRB sequencing was also done on up to 3 additional blood samples from 2 to 5.2 years after transplant in 3 patients, and on pretransplant blood from several patients. TRA and TRB clonality were tightly correlated in 9 or 10 samples, so subsequent TCR analyses focused on TRB only. TRB sequencing was performed on blood from all 35 or so PTCy patients with 1-year posttransplant specimens.

The CDR1 and CDR2 encoded by the germline V gene are LGHNT and FRNRAP. Inclusive of the bounding cysteine and phenylalanine, the CDR3 is 14 residues long. Kept here is only the CDR3 DNA, which spans 42 bases and is read in frame from base 1. Trimming removed 2 bases from V and 6 bases from J; the gene matches leave 6 bases unexplained. Genomic DNA was the input for TRB sequencing, which was run either with the immunoSEQ assay at survey resolution or with the hsTCRB kit. The paper's data handling went like this. The immunoSEQ software handled the initial read processing, while the LymphoSeq R package was used for the repertoire analyses. For each TRB dataset, clonality was calculated as 1 minus normalized Shannon entropy, and the Gini coefficient was computed as well. To infer phenotypes in unsorted samples, TRB sequences from sorted subsets of the recipient or donor were mapped onto the unsorted samples of the same recipient. This is the immuneACCESS table as TCRdb keeps it, with only in-frame sequences that have V and J called. A part of the clones is gone; compared with another copy, unresolved V genes explain less than half, and the rest is unexplained. V and J calls and clone size come straight from that table; D and trimming were deduced from the DNA. For this sample, around 35,000 clones are listed, none of them singletons. The leading ten clones occupy 5.5% to 6% of the sample.

Peripheral blood samples were provided by related bone marrow donors on the day of marrow donation. Mononuclear cells from peripheral blood and bone marrow were separated by Ficoll-Hypaque density centrifugation and then cryopreserved. The sample holds many counts of this clone. Its antigen has not been determined. Per-base qualities were not stored, and no clone one base away is much larger. General conclusions and limits of the study: Donor-recipient similarity was low at 1-2 months but rose over the first year, and later blood repertoires were often dominated by donor CD8+ memory clones. Across approximately 45 patients, recipient CMV seropositivity and CMV reactivation were highly associated with TRB clonality; PTCy diversity was similar to CNI/methotrexate controls. The TRB repertoires of T cells infiltrating skin or the GI tract showed only limited overlap with the TRB repertoires found in blood.

The V gene is TRBV12-5 and the J gene is TRBJ1-1, and 7 junctional nucleotides match TRBD1. This receptor was taken from a man under 40 in good health and a related stem cell transplant donor. The sample was PBMCs. The nucleotides are TGTGCTAGTGGTTTGAGACAGGGAGCGGCTGAAGCTTTCTTT. Translated, it gives CASGLRQGAAEAFF.